Presented here are 28 T cell receptor beta chains from one specimen sequenced in a study of cytomegalovirus exposure and HLA in healthy donors. Use of 60 Vbeta and 13 Jbeta primers characterized the PCR. Sequencing used immunoSEQ multiplex PCR; TCRdb keeps in-frame clones, though not all of them. Of about 55,000 clones listed, 70% to 80% are singletons. Source material: PBMCs. The receptors shown here come from a female donor in good health and CMV-seronegative.

This clone was counted only a few times. The rearrangement joins TRBV6-6 to TRBJ1-5; 7 nucleotides align to TRBD1. The CDR3 is made up of 11 amino acids. Losses at the gene ends were 5 bases for V and 11 bases for J; bases not matched to a gene: 3. Germline assignment: CDR1 MNHNY and CDR2 SVGAGI (reference sequence). The CDR3 sequence: CASSTGTAQHF. The CDR3, as DNA: TGTGCCAGCAGTACCGGGACAGCCCAGCATTTT.

The J gene is TRBJ1-5, the V gene TRBV1; TRBD1, the table's D call, was not compared with the DNA. TRBV1 is listed as a pseudogene. The CDR3 spans 18 residues. The DNA of the CDR3 is TGCACCAGCAGCCAAGCGCCCGATTCGGGACAGAACAATCAGCCCCAGCATTTT. Translating it yields CTSSQAPDSGQNNQPQHF.

This clone was counted a single time. V usage is TRBV7-6 and J usage is TRBJ1-2; the D gene is possibly TRBD1 (5 bases). The CDR3 contains 16 residues. V lost 0 bases to trimming and J lost 4 bases, with 15 bases between them. Germline V gene lookup returns CDR1 SGHVS and CDR2 FNYEAQ. Here the CDR3 DNA reads TGTGCCAGCAGCTTAGCGGGGTCGGGGGGAGTCTATGGCTACACCTTC. It is translated as CASSLAGSGGVYGYTF. The variable domain in full, completed from reference TRBV7-6 and TRBJ1-2, reads GAGVSQSPRYKVTKRGQDVALRCDPISGHVSLYWYRQALGQGPEFLTYFNYEAQQDKSGLPNDRFSAERPEGSISTLTIQRTEQRDSAMYRCASSLAGSGGVYGYTFGSGTRLTVV.

This chain joins TRBV5-1 and TRBJ2-7, with D perhaps TRBD2 (6 bases). The CDR3 has 16 amino acids. Trimming took off 4 bases at V and 3 bases at J, with 20 bases between the two ends. Looked up from germline, CDR1 is SGHRS and CDR2 is YFSETQ. Here the CDR3 reads CASSNYWDDGGYEQYF. The CDR3, as DNA: TGCGCCAGCAGCAACTACTGGGACGACGGGGGCTACGAGCAGTACTTC. The full variable domain, in which reference TRBV5-1 and TRBJ2-7 provide the parts outside the CDR3, is KAGVTQTPRYLIKTRGQQVTLSCSPISGHRSVSWYQQTPGQGLQFLFEYFSETQRNKGNFPGRFSGRQFSNSRSEMNVSTLELGDSALYLCASSNYWDDGGYEQYFGPGTRLTVT.

The chain has TRBV7-9 and TRBJ2-7; 8 bases align to TRBD2. Germline CDR1 and CDR2: SEHNR and FQNEAQ (reference sequence). Germline trimming cut 5 bases from V and 4 bases from J; bases unmatched to any gene: 13. The CDR3 totals 16 residues. The CDR3 DNA is TGTGCCAGCAGCCCTAGAGGGACTAGGAAACCGTACGAGCAGTACTTC. Its translation: CASSPRGTRKPYEQYF. Supplemented by reference TRBV7-9 and TRBJ2-7, the full variable domain reads DTGVSQNPRHKITKRGQNVTFRCDPISEHNRLYWYRQTLGQGPEFLTYFQNEAQLEKSRLLSDRFSAERPKGSFSTLEIQRTEQGDSAMYLCASSPRGTRKPYEQYFGPGTRLTVT.

This clone was counted once. The chain joins TRBV10-3 to TRBJ1-1; TRBD1 might be the D (5 bases). From germline, CDR1 is ENHRY and CDR2 SYGVKD. CDR3 length equals 13 residues. The V end was cut by 8 bases, the J end by 4 bases, with 14 bases between. The CDR3 DNA reads as TGTGCCATCGGGACTGGGTCCTTCACTGAAGCTTTCTTT. It yields the protein CAIGTGSFTEAFF.

V gene TRBV12-5 combines with J gene TRBJ1-3; TRBD1 aligns across 7 bases. V trimming: 3 bases; J trimming: 2 bases; junction bases outside the gene matches: 4. From germline, CDR1 is LGHNT and CDR2 FRNRAP. The CDR3 length is 15 residues. The CDR3 region has the DNA TGTGCTAGTGGTTTTAAACAGGGGACTGGAAACACCATATATTTT. Translating it yields CASGFKQGTGNTIYF.

This chain links TRBV4-3 with TRBJ2-4; 8 nucleotides line up with TRBD1. Germline-derived CDR1 and CDR2 are LGHNA and YSLEER. V was clipped by 4 bases and J by 1 base; unmatched bases: 12. The CDR3 totals 18 residues. CDR3: CASSRTRQGYDAKNIQYF. Written as DNA, the CDR3 is TGCGCCAGCAGCCGGACGAGACAGGGGTATGATGCCAAAAACATTCAGTACTTC.

CDR3 sequence: CASSRDRGDGYTF. In DNA form, the CDR3 reads TGTGCCAGCAGCCGGGACAGAGGAGATGGCTACACCTTC. V is TRBV13 and J is TRBJ1-2; 7 bases align to TRBD1. Trimming took 5 bases from V and 6 from J; bases not matched to a gene: 6. This CDR3 region has 13 residues. CDR1 and CDR2 from the germline V gene are PRHDT and FYEKMQ (reference sequence).

The chain carries TRBV19 and TRBJ1-5, with 7 bases that match TRBD1. Germline V gene sequence: CDR1 LNHDA, CDR2 SQIVND (reference sequence). The CDR3 is 17 amino acids. The J segment lost 6 bases and the V segment lost 7 bases, leaving 18 bases of the junction unmatched. The CDR3 is CASKVTGAPERGQPQHF. Written as DNA, the CDR3 is TGTGCCAGTAAGGTAACAGGGGCTCCAGAACGGGGTCAGCCCCAGCATTTT.

J is TRBJ2-7 and V is TRBV19; 7 bases are a match to TRBD1. The CDR3 consists of 13 residues. Trimming cost V 11 bases and J 1 base; bases outside gene matches: 8. Germline CDR1 and CDR2: LNHDA and SQIVND (reference sequence). Here the CDR3 DNA reads TGTGCCTCCGACAGGGTATCATCCTACGAGCAGTACTTC. Translating gives CASDRVSSYEQYF. Full variable domain (remainder filled in from reference TRBV19 and TRBJ2-7): DGGITQSPKYLFRKEGQNVTLSCEQNLNHDAMYWYRQDPGQGLRLIYYSQIVNDFQKGDIAEGYSVSREKKESFPLTVTSAQKNPTAFYLCASDRVSSYEQYFGPGTRLTVT.

This clone was recorded once. The chain recombines TRBV2 with TRBJ1-3; D may be TRBD1 (5 bases). Trimming cost V 6 bases and J 2 bases, with 8 bases left between them. CDR3 length: 13 amino acids. CDR1 is SNHLY, CDR2 FYNNEI, per germline. CDR3 region: CASRGRTGNTIYF. The CDR3 DNA reads TGTGCCAGCAGGGGGCGAACTGGAAACACCATATATTTT.

This chain uses TRBV6-1 with TRBJ1-2; no clear D gene. CDR1 is MNHNS and CDR2 is SASEGT in the germline V gene. Deletions cut 2 bases from V and 9 bases from J, with 16 bases between. The CDR3 is made up of 14 amino acids. CDR3 DNA sequence: TGTGCCAGCAGTGAACTCGGGGAGAGTAGGAGCTACACCTTC. It codes for CASSELGESRSYTF.

The chain links TRBV6-1 to TRBJ2-5; 11 positions agree with TRBD2. The CDR3 consists of 15 residues. Germline V gene lookup returns CDR1 MNHNS and CDR2 SASEGT. Trimming at V came to 6 bases and at J to 4 bases, leaving 7 bases not matched to a gene. CDR3 in amino acids: CASRGSGGAGETQYF. DNA of the CDR3: TGTGCCAGCAGGGGTAGCGGGGGGGCCGGAGAGACCCAGTACTTC.

This chain links TRBV7-2 with TRBJ1-1; D unclear. CDR1 is SGHTA and CDR2 is FQGNSA in the germline V gene. The CDR3 loop spans 13 amino acids. Between the trimmed V and J ends, which lost 1 base and 13 bases, there was a span of 16 bases. The CDR3 coding sequence is TGTGCCAGCAGCTTAGAAGGAACCCTCCGCGGTTTCTTT. Amino acid sequence: CASSLEGTLRGFF.

This chain connects TRBV7-8 to TRBJ1-1; D remains ambiguous. The CDR3 contains 15 residues. Germline CDR1 is SGHVS and CDR2 is FQNEAQ. V lost 0 bases to trimming and J lost 2 bases, with 10 bases between them. CDR3 in DNA: TGTGCCAGCAGCTTAGCCAATATGGGCAACACTGAAGCTTTCTTT. This gives the protein CASSLANMGNTEAFF.

This sequence joins TRBV4-2 and TRBJ1-5; 7 bases agree with TRBD1. Germline V gives CDR1 LGHNA, CDR2 YNFKEQ. V lost 4 bases, J lost 4 bases, and 7 bases stayed unmatched. The length of the CDR3 is 15 residues. The CDR3 reads CASSRTLGQNQPQHF. The CDR3 DNA follows: TGTGCCAGCAGCCGAACCTTGGGACAGAATCAGCCCCAGCATTTT.

This clone was detected a few times. This chain uses TRBV2 with TRBJ2-4; 8 bases agree with TRBD2. The CDR3 is 14 amino acids. CDR1 is SNHLY, CDR2 FYNNEI, per germline. V was clipped by 11 bases and J by 3 bases; unmatched bases: 9. The CDR3, as DNA: TGTGCCGGCCTTAGTAGCGGGGACAAAAACATTCAGTACTTC. Translated, it gives CAGLSSGDKNIQYF. The full variable domain, with the rest looked up from reference TRBV2 and TRBJ2-4, is EPEVTQTPSHQVTQMGQEVILRCVPISNHLYFYWYRQILGQKVEFLVSFYNNEISEKSEIFDDQFSVERPDGSNFTLKIRSTKLEDSAMYFCAGLSSGDKNIQYFGAGTRLSVL.

The chain employs TRBV18 and TRBJ2-2; 9 bases align to TRBD2. The germline gives CDR1 KGHSH, CDR2 LQKENI. The trim removed 6 bases at V and 5 bases at J, leaving 7 bases unmatched. This CDR3 comprises 15 residues. DNA for the CDR3: TGTGCCAGCTCCCGCGGGGGGGCCTCAACCGGGGAGCTGTTTTTT. Translating it yields CASSRGGASTGELFF. The full variable domain, rest sourced from reference TRBV18 and TRBJ2-2, is NAGVMQNPRHLVRRRGQEARLRCSPMKGHSHVYWYRQLPEEGLKFMVYLQKENIIDESGMPKERFSAEFPKEGPSILRIQQVVRGDSAAYFCASSRGGASTGELFFGEGSRLTVL.

This clone was seen only once. The J gene is TRBJ1-1, the V gene TRBV6-5; D not resolved. The CDR3 spans 16 residues. V shed 0 bases and J shed 2 bases, with 13 bases lying between them. Germline CDR1 and CDR2: MNHEY and SVGAGI. CDR3 coding DNA: TGTGCCAGCAGTTACTCGACGTCAGGAGGTAACACTGAAGCTTTCTTT. Translating it yields CASSYSTSGGNTEAFF.

The genes are TRBV13 and TRBJ2-1, with 9 bases that match TRBD1. The CDR3 extends over 16 amino acids. Trimming took 5 bases from V and 2 from J; bases not matched to a gene: 7. CDR1 and CDR2 (germline): PRHDT, FYEKMQ (reference sequence). CDR3 in DNA: TGTGCCAGCAGCCCATACAGGGGGCGAACCTACAATGAGCAGTTCTTC. The encoded protein is CASSPYRGRTYNEQFF.

This rearrangement joins TRBV20-1 to TRBJ2-7; 9 nucleotides align to TRBD1. CDR3 length: 11 amino acids. V shed 6 bases, J shed 8 bases, and the junction held 5 bases outside the gene matches. The germline V gene encodes CDR1 DFQATT and CDR2 SNEGSKA (reference sequence). In DNA form, the CDR3 reads TGCAGTGCACCCACAGGGGGCAAGCAGTACTTC. This gives the protein CSAPTGGKQYF.

This rearrangement joins TRBV4-1 to TRBJ1-4; 7 nucleotides agree with TRBD1. The CDR3 is made up of 17 amino acids. CDR1 is MGHRA, CDR2 YSYEKL, per germline. V lost 2 bases and J lost 4; bases outside the gene matches: 10. The CDR3 region is CASSQPTLGQNNEKLFF. The CDR3 DNA reads TGCGCCAGCAGCCAACCAACTCTGGGACAGAATAATGAAAAACTGTTTTTT.

The genes are TRBV7-9 and TRBJ1-2, with a tentative D call TRBD1 (6 bases). This CDR3 comprises 16 residues. Trimming cost V 0 bases and J 3 bases, with 14 bases left between them. In germline, CDR1 is SEHNR, CDR2 FQNEAQ (reference sequence). CDR3 DNA sequence: TGTGCCAGCAGCTTAGCTGGTGGGGACAATTACTATGGCTACACCTTC. Translated, it gives CASSLAGGDNYYGYTF. The whole variable domain, remainder taken from reference TRBV7-9 and TRBJ1-2, is DTGVSQNPRHKITKRGQNVTFRCDPISEHNRLYWYRQTLGQGPEFLTYFQNEAQLEKSRLLSDRFSAERPKGSFSTLEIQRTEQGDSAMYLCASSLAGGDNYYGYTFGSGTRLTVV.

The chain recombines TRBV4-1 with TRBJ1-3; D gene ambiguous. Germline V CDR1 and CDR2: MGHRA, YSYEKL. Trimming stripped 0 bases from V and 4 bases from J, with 7 bases between. The CDR3 length is 14 residues. The CDR3 nucleotides are TGCGCCAGCAGCCAAGATATCGGGGGAAACACCATATATTTT. It encodes CASSQDIGGNTIYF.

This clone was counted a single time. The V gene is TRBV15, the J gene TRBJ2-7; a possible D gene is TRBD2 (5 bases). This CDR3 has 15 residues. CDR1 is LNHNV, CDR2 YYDKDF, per germline (reference sequence). V was pared by 0 bases and J by 4 bases, with 13 bases between. This CDR3 reads CATSRDDVGGYEQYF. Written as DNA, the CDR3 is TGTGCCACCAGCAGAGATGATGTCGGCGGGTACGAGCAGTACTTC.

The V gene is TRBV30, the J gene TRBJ2-7; the D gene is possibly TRBD1 (6 bases). V was clipped by 5 bases and J by 4 bases, with 15 bases between them. The CDR3 is 13 amino acids. The germline V gene encodes CDR1 GTSNPN and CDR2 SVGIG (reference sequence). CDR3 nucleotides: TGTGCCTGGGCTCAGGGGATAGGATACGAGCAGTACTTC. Residues: CAWAQGIGYEQYF. The entire variable domain, with the rest obtained from reference TRBV30 and TRBJ2-7, is as follows: SQTIHQWPATLVQPVGSPLSLECTVEGTSNPNLYWYRQAAGRGLQLLFYSVGIGQISSEVPQNLSASRPQDRQFILSSKKLLLSDSGFYLCAWAQGIGYEQYFGPGTRLTVT.

The V gene is TRBV11-2, the J gene TRBJ1-1; D gene ambiguous. With 5 bases removed from V and 0 bases from J, the gap between germline ends came to 10 bases. Per germline, CDR1 SGHAT and CDR2 FQNNGV. This CDR3 is 14 amino acids long. The CDR3 nucleotides are TGTGCCAGCAGCCCTAGGTTCTTGAACACTGAAGCTTTCTTT. It codes for CASSPRFLNTEAFF.